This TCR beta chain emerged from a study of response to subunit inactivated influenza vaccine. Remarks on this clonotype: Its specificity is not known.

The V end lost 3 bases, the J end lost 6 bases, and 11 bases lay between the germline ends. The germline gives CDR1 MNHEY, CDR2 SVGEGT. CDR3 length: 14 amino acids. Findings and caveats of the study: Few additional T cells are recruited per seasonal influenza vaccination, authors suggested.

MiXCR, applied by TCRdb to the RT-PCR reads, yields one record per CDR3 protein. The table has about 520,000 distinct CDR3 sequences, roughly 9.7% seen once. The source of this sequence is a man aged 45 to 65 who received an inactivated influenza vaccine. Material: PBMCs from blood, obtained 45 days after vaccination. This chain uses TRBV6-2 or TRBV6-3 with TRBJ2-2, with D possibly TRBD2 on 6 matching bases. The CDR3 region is CASSYSLASGELFF. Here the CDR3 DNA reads TGTGCCAGCAGTTATTCACTAGCCTCCGGGGAGCTGTTTTTT.